This T cell receptor beta chain was captured in a study of blood T cells in healthy people across ages (dated by TCRdb to between 2014 and 2017). At the level of the whole study: In model experiments, template switching captured roughly one uniquely barcoded TCR beta cDNA molecule for every two T cells. To track age-related changes in TCR beta repertoire diversity, the study relied on deep sequencing normalized with unique cDNA molecular identifiers. The donors were split into four age groups: young (average 16 years), middle-aged (about 40), aged (more than 60) and long-lived (under 90). Donors of different ages were randomly distributed across sequencing lanes to avoid experimental bias. Two additional independent replicas of 1 million unique cDNA reads from the same blood draw were analyzed for two donors (one aged 18 to 30 and one aged 80 or older).

Study-wide conclusions, independent of this receptor: A strong correlation was found between observed TCR beta diversity and the percentage of naive T cells measured by flow cytometry. Estimates of total diversity from one million sequenced T cells were regarded as lower bounds and underestimates. As age increased, observed TCR beta diversity per million T cells dropped in a roughly linear way, and a significant reduction was already evident by age around 41. The CMV infection status of donors was not known, potentially confounding age-related changes in expanded clonotypes. Since profiling was done on bulk unsorted PBMCs, naive and antigen-experienced compartments could not be conclusively compared. The long-lived group showed more naive CD4+ T cells, fewer expanded clones and increased TCR diversity than the aged group, suggesting age selection.

V is pruned by 4 bases and J by 14 bases, leaving 6 bases of the junction without a gene match. CDR1 and CDR2 are read off the germline V gene (reference sequence) as PRHDT and FYEKMQ. There are 12 amino acids in the CDR3, from cysteine to phenylalanine inclusive. Only the CDR3 DNA is retained, 36 bases long and in frame from the first base. The donors were 40 or so Caucasian individuals from Russia, aged about 6 to 100 years, who were systemically healthy. About 9.8 milliliters of peripheral blood were drawn from each donor into EDTA-treated Vacutainer tubes. Ficoll-Paque density-gradient centrifugation was used to isolate PBMCs, with at least 6.5 million per sample. Trizol reagent was used to extract total RNA from PBMCs, with at least 6 micrograms per sample. For every donor, flow cytometry on a PBMC aliquot measured the percentage of naive CD45RAhigh/CD27high T cells. The library was obtained by 5' RACE. The sample was run on an Illumina HiSeq 2500. The second PCR ran for about 7 to 11 cycles and used a J-beta primer mix along with a sample-barcoded 5' primer. A template-switch 5' adaptor carrying 12 random nucleotides introduced a unique molecular identifier onto each TCR beta cDNA molecule. Each sample yielded at least 2.5 million CDR3-containing paired-end reads. All of the RNA was converted into first-strand cDNA using the Mint cDNA synthesis kit, with a TRBC-specific oligonucleotide serving as the primer. Following uracil-DNA glycosylase treatment, a first 18-cycle PCR with universal primers M1SS and BC2_uni_R was performed on all cDNA. The authors' pipeline ran thus. Normalization of each sample was performed by random selection of 1 million high-quality reads, each carrying a distinct molecular identifier. Reads sharing molecular identifiers were discarded rather than binned into consensus sequences. MiTCR, with a Q25 quality threshold and the strictest error-elimination algorithm, was used for CDR3 identification, clonotype clustering and error correction. A nonparametric unseen species model using Euler transformation provided a lower-bound estimate of total TCR beta diversity. TCRdb ran its own pipeline on the public reads, namely fastp trimming at Q25 and MiXCR clone calling, and kept in-frame beta chains. Every CDR3 protein is listed once, alongside the most common genes and DNA of its rows. The V and J calls, along with clone size, are taken from TCRdb and not from the paper's own processing. Here the sample has fewer than 900,000 distinct CDR3 sequences; under 40% occur a single time. Of the sample, 13% is held by the ten largest clones.

In the case of this clonotype: No cognate antigen has been identified for it. No qualities accompany the bases; no much larger clone lies one base away.

The V gene is TRBV13 and the J gene is TRBJ2-2; 8 central nucleotides agree with TRBD1. The TCR was taken from a man aged 18 to 29 in good health. The sequencing sample was made of blood. The DNA reads as follows: TGTGCCAGCAGCTATACGGACAGGGCCCTGTTTTTT. It is translated as CASSYTDRALFF. Joined to the reference TRBV13 and TRBJ2-2 proteins, this CDR3 gives the full variable domain: AAGVIQSPRHLIKEKRETATLKCYPIPRHDTVYWYQQGPGQDPQFLISFYEKMQSDKGSIPDRFSAQQFSDYHSELNMSSLELGDSALYFCASSYTDRALFFGEGSRLTVL.